Following are 14 T cell receptor beta chains from one sample sequenced in a study of response to subunit inactivated influenza vaccine. MiXCR, applied by TCRdb to the RT-PCR reads, yields one record per CDR3 protein. Among roughly 460,000 distinct CDR3 sequences, 11% were seen once, and the ten largest hold more than 10%. The specimen comprised PBMCs from blood, sampled 45 days after vaccination. The receptors shown here come from a man aged 50 to 59 who received an inactivated influenza vaccine.

The chain has TRBV10-1 and TRBJ2-3, with D possibly matching TRBD2 (6 bases). Trimming pared 5 bases from V and 5 bases from J, leaving 11 bases between. The CDR3 covers 13 residues. Germline V gene sequence: CDR1 WNHNN, CDR2 SYGVQD (reference sequence). The CDR3 loop is CASSLSGEDTQYF. In nucleotides, the CDR3 is TGCGCCAGCAGTCTATCGGGAGAAGATACGCAGTATTTT.

Concerning this clonotype itself: This may come from a read error, since a much larger clone is one base off. The rearrangement links TRBV4-1 to TRBJ1-1; no clear D. Between the trimmed V and J ends, which lost 4 bases and 7 bases, there was a span of 16 bases. From germline, CDR1 is MGHRA and CDR2 YSYEKL. This CDR3 spans 14 amino acids. The CDR3 protein is CASSPTTGPIEAFF. The CDR3 DNA reads as TGCGCCAGCAGCCCAACGACTGGACCGATTGAAGCTTTCTTT.

The chain recombines TRBV7-2 with TRBJ2-4, with 11 nucleotides matching TRBD2. With 5 bases clipped from V and 6 bases from J, the junction kept 6 bases outside the gene matches. The CDR3 contains 15 residues. CDR1 is SGHTA, CDR2 FQGNSA, per germline. In DNA, the CDR3 is TGTGCCAGCAGCCTTAGGGGGACTAGCGGAAACATTCAGTACTTC. Protein: CASSLRGTSGNIQYF.

This clonotype appeared a few times. The chain employs TRBV5-8 and TRBJ1-2; the D gene is possibly TRBD1 (5 bases). Trimming cost V 4 bases and J 7 bases, with 17 bases left between them. This CDR3 is built from 14 residues. Germline V gene data show CDR1 as SGHTS and CDR2 as YDEGEE. The DNA of the CDR3 is TGTGCCAGCAGCACCGTTAGGGGCGCTGGTGGCTACACCTTC. Amino acid sequence: CASSTVRGAGGYTF.

This clonotype was detected a few times. The rearrangement uses TRBV12-3 or TRBV12-4 and TRBJ1-4; D call uncertain. V was pared by 1 base and J by 7 bases, with 13 bases between. This CDR3 comprises 15 residues. The CDR3 coding sequence is TGTGCCAGCAGTTTAGGGGCCAGTATGGGTGAAAAACTGTTTTTT. Translating it yields CASSLGASMGEKLFF.

The V call is TRBV18, the J call TRBJ2-3, with TRBD2 matching over 11 bases. This CDR3 is built from 17 residues. V shed 3 bases, J shed 1 base, and the junction held 6 bases outside the gene matches. CDR1 and CDR2 (germline): KGHSH, LQKENI. CDR3 DNA sequence: TGTGCCAGCTCACCGACCGGGGGACTAGCGGGCACAGATACGCAGTATTTT. It encodes CASSPTGGLAGTDTQYF.

V gene TRBV12-3 or TRBV12-4 combines with J gene TRBJ2-1, with 9 bases matching TRBD1. V lost 5 bases to trimming and J lost 6 bases; unmatched junction nucleotides: 20. CDR3 length: 19 amino acids. The CDR3 protein is CASSLQVFGMGQGFNEQFF. CDR3 coding DNA: TGTGCCAGCAGTCTCCAGGTTTTTGGTATGGGACAGGGTTTCAATGAGCAGTTCTTC.

This clonotype was counted between two and nine times. The genes are TRBV20-1 and TRBJ1-1; maybe TRBD1 (5 bases). The CDR3 spans 13 residues. Trimming took off 5 bases at V and 6 bases at J, with 16 bases between the two ends. Germline CDR1 reads DFQATT; CDR2 reads SNEGSKA (reference sequence). DNA for the CDR3: TGCAGTGCTGAGAAAGACAGCCGCGCTGAAGCTTTCTTT. Its translation: CSAEKDSRAEAFF.

The gene calls are TRBV11-2 and TRBJ2-2; D tentatively fits TRBD1 or TRBD2 (5 bases each). The CDR3 spans 18 residues. Germline CDR1 reads SGHAT; CDR2 reads FQNNGV. Trimming shortened V by 5 bases and J by 2 bases, and 21 bases separated the two germline ends. The DNA of the CDR3 is TGTGCCAGCAGCCTATCCACCAGACGGGGCCAAAACACCGGGGAGCTGTTTTTT. Amino acid sequence: CASSLSTRRGQNTGELFF.

In its sample, this clonotype was seen a few times. This chain links TRBV7-2 with TRBJ1-6; no clear D gene. Trimming took 8 bases from V and 7 from J, leaving 9 bases between them. CDR1 is SGHTA, CDR2 FQGNSA, per germline. CDR3 length equals 12 residues. The CDR3 reads CASLSQNSPLHF. In DNA form, the CDR3 reads TGTGCCAGCTTATCACAAAATTCACCCCTCCACTTT.

This clonotype has at least ten counts. The genes are TRBV11-3 and TRBJ2-1; possibly TRBD2 for D (6 bases). The V gene lost 4 bases and the J gene lost 4 bases, with 11 bases spanning the gap. Germline V lookup: CDR1 SGHNT, CDR2 YENEEA. The CDR3 length is 14 residues. Written as DNA, the CDR3 is TGTGCCAGCAGCTCCCGGGACTCTTACAATGAGCAGTTCTTC. Protein: CASSSRDSYNEQFF.

This clonotype was seen only a few times. J is TRBJ2-1 and V is TRBV20-1; D is unresolved. Between the trimmed V and J ends, which lost 0 bases and 6 bases, there was a span of 9 bases. The CDR3 spans 13 residues. Per germline, CDR1 DFQATT and CDR2 SNEGSKA (reference sequence). The CDR3 region is CSARDLLTNEQFF. CDR3 in DNA: TGCAGTGCTAGAGATTTACTAACCAATGAGCAGTTCTTC.

This sequence joins TRBV7-3 and TRBJ2-7, with no clear D. This CDR3 contains 15 residues. Trimming removed 2 bases from V and 2 bases from J, with 13 bases in between. Germline V CDR1 and CDR2: SGHTA, FQGTGA. The CDR3 is CASSLWGGGTYEQYF. The CDR3 DNA is TGTGCCAGCAGCTTATGGGGTGGCGGAACCTACGAGCAGTACTTC.

J is TRBJ2-7 and V is TRBV28; TRBD1 agrees at 9 bases. Germline trimming cut 5 bases from V and 6 bases from J; bases unmatched to any gene: 11. Looked up from germline, CDR1 is MDHEN and CDR2 is SYDVKM. The CDR3 totals 15 residues. CDR3 loop: CASSQSSGQGGEQYF. The CDR3 region has the DNA TGTGCCAGCAGTCAAAGCTCGGGACAGGGAGGCGAGCAGTACTTC.